The 20 T cell receptor beta chains listed next were all sequenced from one sample in a study of blood T cell repertoires in COVID-19. Method: immunoSEQ multiplex PCR; TCRdb's copy keeps in-frame clones and lacks some. The sample consists of around 290,000 clones, approximately 90% of them appearing once. The sequenced sample consisted of peripheral blood. The receptors were gathered from a man aged 35 to 55 with acute or convalescent COVID-19.

This rearrangement joins TRBV2 to TRBJ2-1; 7 positions match TRBD2. The CDR3 spans 15 residues. CDR1 is SNHLY, CDR2 FYNNEI, per germline. J was trimmed by 3 bases and V by 4 bases; bases with no gene match: 6. The CDR3 here is CASSGGSGLYNEQFF. The CDR3 nucleotides read TGTGCCAGCAGTGGGGGTAGCGGGCTCTACAATGAGCAGTTCTTC.

The chain has TRBV19 and TRBJ1-5; D gene unclear. The germline gives CDR1 LNHDA, CDR2 SQIVND (reference sequence). The CDR3 is made up of 14 amino acids. The germline V and J ends were trimmed by 3 bases and 6 bases, with 12 bases remaining between them. This chain's CDR3 is CASSIGFRGQPQHF. CDR3 nucleotide sequence: TGTGCCAGTAGTATTGGATTCAGAGGTCAGCCCCAGCATTTT.

This sequence joins TRBV28 and TRBJ1-2, with 10 bases aligning to TRBD1. Germline CDR1 and CDR2: MDHEN and SYDVKM. Germline trimming cut 5 bases from V and 12 bases from J; bases unmatched to any gene: 9. The CDR3 covers 13 residues. This CDR3 reads CASSPGQGGLNTF. DNA of the CDR3: TGTGCCAGCAGTCCCGGACAGGGGGGTTTAAACACCTTC.

For the CDR3, the DNA is TGTGCCACCAGCAGCCCCAGGGGCTTGAACACTGAAGCTTTCTTT. Translation gives CATSSPRGLNTEAFF. This chain joins TRBV15 and TRBJ1-1; D might be TRBD1 (6 bases). Trimming took off 3 bases at V and 0 bases at J, with 11 bases between the two ends. From germline, CDR1 is LNHNV and CDR2 YYDKDF (reference sequence). The CDR3 has 15 residues.

This clone was detected once. V is TRBV9 and J is TRBJ2-3; the match to TRBD2 covers 11 bases. Germline lookup yields CDR1 SGDLS and CDR2 YYNGEE. Trimming at V came to 0 bases and at J to 6 bases, leaving 6 bases not matched to a gene. CDR3 size: 16 residues. CDR3: CASSVDSGGAGDTQYF. The CDR3 DNA reads TGTGCCAGCAGCGTAGATAGCGGGGGGGCCGGGGATACGCAGTATTTT.

This clone occurred once. The rearrangement joins TRBV18 to TRBJ2-2, with D uncertain. Looked up from germline, CDR1 is KGHSH and CDR2 is LQKENI. This CDR3 contains 14 residues. V was pared by 2 bases and J by 4 bases, with 8 bases between. CDR3 amino acids: CASSPSTITGELFF. In nucleotides, the CDR3 is TGTGCCAGCTCACCAAGTACAATCACCGGGGAGCTGTTTTTT.

This chain connects TRBV7-8 to TRBJ1-1; D not resolved. The V end lost 2 bases, the J end lost 5 bases, and 9 bases lay between the germline ends. CDR1 and CDR2 (germline): SGHVS, FQNEAQ. This CDR3 contains 13 residues. DNA for the CDR3: TGTGCCAGCAGCTTAATCGAGCTGACTGAAGCTTTCTTT. This encodes CASSLIELTEAFF.

The chain combines TRBV10-3 with TRBJ1-1; 10 nucleotides align to TRBD1. V was pared by 7 bases and J by 1 base, with 9 bases of the junction left unmatched. Germline assignment: CDR1 ENHRY and CDR2 SYGVKD. The CDR3 is made up of 16 amino acids. Here the CDR3 reads CAIKKGQGSSNTEAFF. The CDR3 DNA reads as TGTGCCATCAAAAAGGGACAGGGGAGTTCGAACACTGAAGCTTTCTTT.

The chain employs TRBV7-2 and TRBJ1-2; no clear D. The CDR3 runs 17 residues. V was pared by 5 bases and J by 1 base, with 20 bases between. Germline lookup yields CDR1 SGHTA and CDR2 FQGNSA. CDR3 sequence reads: CASSPSLGRSFNYGYTF. CDR3 nucleotides: TGTGCCAGCAGCCCCTCTCTTGGTAGGAGCTTTAACTATGGCTACACCTTC.

This chain links TRBV5-1 with TRBJ1-2; 7 nucleotides line up with TRBD1. CDR3 size: 15 residues. Germline V CDR1 and CDR2: SGHRS, YFSETQ. The V and J ends lost 0 bases and 0 bases, in that order; junction bases with no gene match: 2. This CDR3 is CASSLGDSANYGYTF. The CDR3 DNA reads as TGCGCCAGCAGCTTGGGGGACAGCGCTAACTATGGCTACACCTTC.

This rearrangement joins TRBV6-1 to TRBJ2-7; no firm D call. This CDR3 has 16 amino acids. Germline V gene sequence: CDR1 MNHNS, CDR2 SASEGT. Trimming took off 2 bases at V and 2 bases at J, with 16 bases between the two ends. The CDR3 region is CASSEFATIPPYEQYF. The CDR3 coding sequence is TGTGCCAGCAGTGAATTTGCAACAATCCCTCCCTACGAGCAGTACTTC.

The chain couples TRBV5-1 to TRBJ1-2; 9 bases are a match to TRBD1. CDR1 is SGHRS, CDR2 YFSETQ, per germline. This CDR3 has 13 amino acids. After removal of 4 bases from V and 7 bases from J, the junction contained 5 bases not matched to a gene. CDR3 residues: CASSAPGQGGYTF. The CDR3 DNA follows: TGCGCCAGCAGCGCTCCGGGACAGGGTGGCTACACCTTC.

DNA for the CDR3: TGTGCCAGCAGCTTGGACCGGACATTAGGAGATACGCAGTATTTT. It is translated as CASSLDRTLGDTQYF. V is TRBV5-4 and J is TRBJ2-3; perhaps TRBD1 as D (5 bases). The CDR3 length is 15 residues. V was pared by 0 bases and J by 5 bases, with 13 bases between. Germline CDR1 is SGHNT and CDR2 is YYREEE (reference sequence).

This chain joins TRBV5-1 and TRBJ2-5, with a possible D match to TRBD1 (5 bases). The germline V gene encodes CDR1 SGHRS and CDR2 YFSETQ. Trimming stripped 0 bases from V and 5 bases from J, with 11 bases between. The CDR3 consists of 14 residues. CDR3 residues: CASSLGQPGETQYF. In DNA, the CDR3 is TGCGCCAGCAGCTTGGGACAGCCAGGGGAGACCCAGTACTTC.

The chain couples TRBV6-1 to TRBJ2-3, with a tentative D call TRBD1 (5 bases). The CDR3 is 16 residues long. The germline CDR1 and CDR2 sequences are MNHNS and SASEGT. V gave up 2 bases and J gave up 4 bases, with 16 bases separating them. The CDR3 coding sequence is TGTGCCAGCAGTGAAAGAAAGGGGCGGTTCTCAGATACGCAGTATTTT. Translated: CASSERKGRFSDTQYF.

CDR3 residues: CATSDSTGRAFF. CDR3 sequence (DNA): TGTGCCACCAGTGATTCGACAGGGAGAGCTTTCTTT. The chain carries TRBV24-1 and TRBJ1-1; 7 positions match TRBD1. This CDR3 is built from 12 residues. CDR1 KGHDR and CDR2 SFDVKD come from the germline V gene. The ends lost 2 bases at V and 10 bases at J; junction bases unmatched: 3.

The table lists this clone with a count of one. The chain couples TRBV5-1 to TRBJ2-7; maybe TRBD1 (5 bases). Germline V gives CDR1 SGHRS, CDR2 YFSETQ. This CDR3 is built from 14 residues. V dropped 4 bases and J dropped 0 bases, with 11 bases sitting between them. CDR3 nucleotide sequence: TGCGCCAGCAGCCCGACAGAACCCTCCTACGAGCAGTACTTC. It specifies CASSPTEPSYEQYF.

The rearrangement links TRBV29-1 to TRBJ2-7, with a weak D call TRBD2 (6 bases). Germline CDR1 and CDR2: SQVTM and ANQGSEA. This CDR3 contains 12 residues. V dropped 7 bases and J dropped 7 bases, with 17 bases sitting between them. This CDR3 reads CSAQRGGDEQYF. The CDR3 nucleotides are TGCAGCGCTCAGAGGGGAGGCGATGAGCAGTACTTC.

This chain links TRBV7-3 with TRBJ2-3; TRBD1 agrees at 7 bases. V shed 5 bases, J shed 1 base, and the junction held 9 bases outside the gene matches. This CDR3 comprises 16 residues. The V gene's germline CDR1 is SGHTA and CDR2 FQGTGA. The CDR3 DNA sequence: TGTGCCAGCAGCGCCAACAGGGGCAGGGGCACAGATACGCAGTATTTT. It encodes CASSANRGRGTDTQYF.

The J gene is TRBJ1-2, the V gene TRBV5-1; 7 nucleotides agree with TRBD1. This CDR3 is 15 amino acids long. The V segment lost 2 bases and the J segment 1 base; nucleotides outside the gene matches: 5. Germline assignment: CDR1 SGHRS and CDR2 YFSETQ. For the CDR3, the DNA is TGCGCCAGCAGCTTTAGGGACAGTTTTAACTATGGCTACACCTTC. It specifies CASSFRDSFNYGYTF.